This T cell receptor beta chain was recorded in a study of blood T cell repertoires in COVID-19. Overall study context: Sites in the United States, Italy and Spain provided acute and convalescent COVID-19 samples. T cells, B-cell-depleted T cells, or PBMCs supplied cDNA or gDNA.

Per the study methods: Reference gene primer amplification gave estimated nucleated cell counts. The data were produced by immunoSEQ multiplex PCR, yet TCRdb's version contains in-frame clones alone and is incomplete. D and trimming come from the DNA, and the V and J calls and clone size come from that table. The table lists over 90,000 clones, 70% to 90% of them singletons. The germline V gene encodes CDR1 SGHRS and CDR2 YFSETQ. This CDR3 has 15 residues. V gave up 3 bases and J gave up 2 bases; unmatched junction bases: 6. The sample taken for sequencing was peripheral blood. The V call is TRBV5-1, the J call TRBJ2-7; 9 nucleotides align to TRBD1. This sequence was found in a man aged 45-65 years in a cohort sampled during active COVID-19. The CDR3 sequence: CASSSSGTGPYEQYF. The CDR3 nucleotides are TGCGCCAGCAGCTCATCCGGGACAGGGCCCTACGAGCAGTACTTC.